These T cell receptor beta chains were read from a single sample in a study of shared clonotypes between healthy human individuals. Assay: immunoSEQ multiplex PCR; the TCRdb copy retains only in-frame clones and omits some. The sample has just under 350,000 clones, 73% seen once. The sequencing input was memory CD4+ T cells sorted from blood. Receptor source: a man younger than 45 in good health. Each CDR3 is given with its conserved first and last residue.

TRBJ1-1 TRBV6-1 CASSPMNTEAFF
TRBJ1-3 TRBV5-1 CASSLGGTGSGNTIYF
TRBJ2-1 TRBV5-1 CASSLDAGLSEQFF
TRBJ1-1 TRBV29-1 CSVGGTQAFF
TRBJ2-7 TRBV5-3 CARSLRLAGAKNSYEQYF
TRBJ1-5 TRBV5-1 CASSPSGDQPQHF
TRBJ2-1 TRBV5-5 CASSIEGTYNEQFF
TRBJ1-2 TRBV6-1 CASSVRVGGGYTF
TRBJ2-5 TRBV5-4 CASSFYGQETQYF
TRBJ2-1 TRBV2 CASIEQVGGNEQFF
TRBJ2-1 TRBV10-3 CAISETSGRSYNEQFF
TRBJ2-3 TRBV7-6 CASSPTDFNAQYF
TRBJ2-1 TRBV28 CASSLGTLNNEQFF
TRBJ2-1 TRBV25-1 CASSVRTSGSGRGEQFF
TRBJ1-4 TRBV7-4 CASSLGRVWEKLFF
TRBJ2-7 TRBV4-1 CASSQVLGYLVEQYF
TRBJ1-1 TRBV11-2 CASSFWENTEAFF
TRBJ2-2 TRBV18 CASSPGQTNTGELFF
TRBJ1-4 TRBV30 CAWRGQGNEKLFF
TRBJ1-5 TRBV4-2 CASSQDTFGPQHF
TRBJ2-1 TRBV29-1 CSVDSGRNEQFF
TRBJ1-2 TRBV29-1 CSAGTGGGYTF
TRBJ1-2 TRBV27 CASSLTGSPNYGYTF
TRBJ2-1 TRBV10-3 CAIRAGQETYNEQFF
TRBJ1-1 TRBV27 CASILTGVITGNTEAFF
TRBJ2-1 TRBV19 CASSIPSLRDSSYNEQFF
TRBJ2-1 TRBV5-1 CASSLTGHNNEQFF
TRBJ1-2 TRBV30 CAWIGRGRDYGYTF
TRBJ2-3 TRBV12-5 CASGPPPTGDTQYF
TRBJ2-5 TRBV19 CASSIFAGGGMETQYF
TRBJ2-1 TRBV9 CASSLRTSAGVGEQFF
TRBJ2-7 TRBV6-5 CATCGAHLGEQYF
TRBJ1-1 TRBV4-3 CASSHQQTGNTEAFF
TRBJ2-1 TRBV11-2 CATGGLAGLGTSYNEQFF
TRBJ2-2 TRBV5-6 CASSFNTGELFF
TRBJ2-6 TRBV5-1 CASSPPAGPSGANVLTF
TRBJ2-5 TRBV18 CASSPGGEETQYF
TRBJ2-7 TRBV7-2 CASSTGLARTYEQYF
TRBJ2-2 TRBV7-6 CASSLAMGGTGELFF
TRBJ2-3 TRBV27 CASSIRQGSTDTQYF
TRBJ1-5 TRBV2 CASSEKAIIGSQPQHF
TRBJ2-4 TRBV7-9 CASSLLTTSTTKNIQYF
TRBJ1-2 TRBV5-4 CASSQGGYGYTF
TRBJ1-1 TRBV18 CASSPFSGTQLENTEAFF
TRBJ2-3 TRBV28 CASSPRVQASTDTQYF
TRBJ2-7 TRBV4-3 CASSQGTGTSGSYEQYF
TRBJ2-2 TRBV14 CASSQRLAGELFF
TRBJ1-2 TRBV18 CASSPPTGPDKSGYTF
TRBJ2-3 TRBV15 CATSRQGDTDTQYF
TRBJ1-4 TRBV7-2 CASSLAGSNEKLFF
TRBJ2-1 TRBV28 CASSLPGAGRSEQFF
TRBJ2-1 TRBV7-9 CASSTRGGSGAYNEQFF
TRBJ2-5 TRBV4-1 CASSQGTSGQETQYF
TRBJ2-5 TRBV27 CASRPTGASPSQYF
TRBJ2-2 TRBV19 CASTPRPSGSGRSGELFF
TRBJ2-7 TRBV5-4 CASSQNRGQTEQYF
TRBJ2-7 TRBV2 CASSPPGLSSYEQYF
TRBJ2-2 TRBV5-5 CASTPLGTGELFF
TRBJ2-2 TRBV2 CASNAATNTGELFF
TRBJ1-1 TRBV27 CASSLRGKGTEAFF